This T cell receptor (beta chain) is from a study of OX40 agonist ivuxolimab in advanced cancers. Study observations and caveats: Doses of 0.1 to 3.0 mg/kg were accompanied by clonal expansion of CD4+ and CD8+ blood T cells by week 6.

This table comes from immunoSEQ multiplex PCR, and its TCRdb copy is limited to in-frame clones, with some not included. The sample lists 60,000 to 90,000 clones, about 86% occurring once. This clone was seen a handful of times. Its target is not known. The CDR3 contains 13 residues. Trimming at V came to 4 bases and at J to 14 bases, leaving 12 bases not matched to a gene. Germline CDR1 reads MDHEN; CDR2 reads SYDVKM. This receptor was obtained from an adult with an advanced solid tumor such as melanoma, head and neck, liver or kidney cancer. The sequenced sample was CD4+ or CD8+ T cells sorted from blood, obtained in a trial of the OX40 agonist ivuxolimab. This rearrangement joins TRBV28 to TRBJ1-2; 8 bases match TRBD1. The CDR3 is CASSSGGDRTFTF. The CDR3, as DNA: TGTGCCAGCAGTTCTGGGGGGGACAGGACGTTTACCTTC.